This T cell receptor beta chain came from a study of T cell changes during pregnancy in multiple sclerosis. The sample holds one count of this clone. Method: immunoSEQ multiplex PCR; TCRdb's copy keeps in-frame clones and lacks some. This sample has fewer than 85,000 clones, with 93% found just once. Germline V gene sequence: CDR1 SGDLS, CDR2 YYNGEE. Trimming took 7 bases from V and 7 from J; bases not matched to a gene: 11. The CDR3 is 14 amino acids. The source is a female donor with multiple sclerosis, enrolled in a pregnancy study. The rearrangement uses TRBV9 and TRBJ2-7; TRBD1 matches 10 bases. Here the sequenced sample was peripheral blood, taken in the second trimester of pregnancy. The CDR3 DNA reads as TGTGCCAGCGGAGGGGGACAGGGGTTTACAGAGCAGTACTTC. Its translation: CASGGGQGFTEQYF.